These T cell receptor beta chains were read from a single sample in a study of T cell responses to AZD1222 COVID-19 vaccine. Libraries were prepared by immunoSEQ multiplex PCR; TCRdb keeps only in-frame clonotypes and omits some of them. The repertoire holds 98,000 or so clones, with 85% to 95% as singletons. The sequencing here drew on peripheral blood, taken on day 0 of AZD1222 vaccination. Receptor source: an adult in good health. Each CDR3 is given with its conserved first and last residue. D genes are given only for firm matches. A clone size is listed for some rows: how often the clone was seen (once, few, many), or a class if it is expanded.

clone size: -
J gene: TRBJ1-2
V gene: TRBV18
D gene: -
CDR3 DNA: TGTGCCAGCTCACGAGGGGAAGGGCCCGGCTACACCTTC
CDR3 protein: CASSRGEGPGYTF

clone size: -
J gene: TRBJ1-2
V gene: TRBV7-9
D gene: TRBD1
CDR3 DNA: TGTGCCAGCAGCCCTCAGGGGGCCACCTATGGCTACACCTTC
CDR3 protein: CASSPQGATYGYTF

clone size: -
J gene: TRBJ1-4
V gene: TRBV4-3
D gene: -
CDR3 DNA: TGCGCCAGCAGCCAATCCAGGGATGCAACTAATGAAAAACTGTTTTTT
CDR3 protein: CASSQSRDATNEKLFF

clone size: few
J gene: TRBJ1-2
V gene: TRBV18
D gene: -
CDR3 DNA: TGTGCCAGCTCACCCGGCCTCGGGGTTGGCTACACCTTC
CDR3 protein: CASSPGLGVGYTF

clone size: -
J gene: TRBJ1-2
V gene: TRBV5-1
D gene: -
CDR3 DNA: TGCGCCAGCAGCCTGAACACGGGTGGTTATGGCTACACCTTC
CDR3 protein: CASSLNTGGYGYTF

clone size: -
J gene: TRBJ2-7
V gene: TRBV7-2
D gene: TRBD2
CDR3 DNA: TGTGCCAGCAGCCTGGGGACTAGCGGGGAGGCGAAGTACTTC
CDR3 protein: CASSLGTSGEAKYF

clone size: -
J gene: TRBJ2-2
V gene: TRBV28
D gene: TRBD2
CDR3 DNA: TGTGCCAGCAGTTTAACCGGACTAGCGGGACACACCGGGGAGCTGTTTTTT
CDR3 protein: CASSLTGLAGHTGELFF

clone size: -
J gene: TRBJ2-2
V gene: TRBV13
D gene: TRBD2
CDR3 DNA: TGTGCCAGCAGCCGCGGAACCCTACTCCTAGCGGGAGGGCGCGCGAACACCGGGGAGCTGTTTTTT
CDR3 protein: CASSRGTLLLAGGRANTGELFF

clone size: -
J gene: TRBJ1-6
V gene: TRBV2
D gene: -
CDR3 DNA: TGTGCCAGCACCTCCAGGGAACAGTCACCCCTCCACTTT
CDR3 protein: CASTSREQSPLHF

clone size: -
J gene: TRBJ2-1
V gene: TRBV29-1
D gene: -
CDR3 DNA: TGCAGCGCTACGTTACAGGATAATAGGCATGAGCAGTTCTTC
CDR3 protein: CSATLQDNRHEQFF

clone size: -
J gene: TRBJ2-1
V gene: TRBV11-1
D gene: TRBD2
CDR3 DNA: TGTGCCAGCAGCCCGGGACTAGCTAGGGATGAGCAGTTCTTC
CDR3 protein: CASSPGLARDEQFF

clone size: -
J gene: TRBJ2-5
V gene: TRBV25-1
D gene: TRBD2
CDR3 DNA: TGTGCCAGCAGTGAAATAGCGGGCGAAGAGACCCAGTACTTC
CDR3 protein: CASSEIAGEETQYF

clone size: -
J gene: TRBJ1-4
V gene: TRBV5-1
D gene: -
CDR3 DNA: TGCGCCAGCAGCTTGATAGGGGTAGATGAAAAACTGTTTTTT
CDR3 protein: CASSLIGVDEKLFF

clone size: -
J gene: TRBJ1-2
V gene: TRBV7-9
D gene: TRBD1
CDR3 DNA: TGTGCCAGTTCCGGGGACAGGGGGTTTAGTAGCTATGGCTACACCTTC
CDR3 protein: CASSGDRGFSSYGYTF

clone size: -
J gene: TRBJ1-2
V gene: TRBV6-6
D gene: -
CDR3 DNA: TGTGCCAGCAGTAACCGGGACAACTATGGCTACACCTTC
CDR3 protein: CASSNRDNYGYTF

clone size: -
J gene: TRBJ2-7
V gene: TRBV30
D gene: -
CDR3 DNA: TGTGCCTGGAGTGTACCGCGGCAGCCCTACGAGCAGTACTTC
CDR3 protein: CAWSVPRQPYEQYF

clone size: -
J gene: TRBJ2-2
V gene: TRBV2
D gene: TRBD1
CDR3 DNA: TGTGCCAGCCAGGGGGCCGGGGAGCTGTTTTTT
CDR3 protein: CASQGAGELFF

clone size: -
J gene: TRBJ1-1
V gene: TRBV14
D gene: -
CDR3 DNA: TGTGCCAGCAGCCAGAGACGGGTAGGGACTGAAGCTTTCTTT
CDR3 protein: CASSQRRVGTEAFF

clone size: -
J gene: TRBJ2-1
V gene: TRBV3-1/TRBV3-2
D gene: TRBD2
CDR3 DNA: TGTGCCAGCAGCCTAGATCTAGCGGGAGGCTCCTACAATGAGCAGTTCTTC
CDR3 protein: CASSLDLAGGSYNEQFF

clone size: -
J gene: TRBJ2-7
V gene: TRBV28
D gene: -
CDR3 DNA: TGTGCCAGCAGGGCAGTGGACGACGAGCAGTACTTC
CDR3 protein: CASRAVDDEQYF

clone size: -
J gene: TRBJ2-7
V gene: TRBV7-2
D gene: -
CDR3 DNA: TGTGCCAGCAGCTTAGCGGGGGAGCAGTACTTC
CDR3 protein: CASSLAGEQYF

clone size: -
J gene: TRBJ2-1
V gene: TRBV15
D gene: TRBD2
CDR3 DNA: TGTGCCACCAGCGTTGGGACTAGCGGGACGAGAGGTCAGCAGTTCTTC
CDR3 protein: CATSVGTSGTRGQQFF